The 26 T cell receptor beta chains reported below all come from one sample, sequenced in a study of tumor-infiltrating lymphocytes in primary liver carcinoma. The study co-extracted DNA and RNA from 20-30 mg of unsorted bulk tissue. From 500 to 600 ng of total RNA, TCR beta-specific cDNA was reverse-transcribed using a constant-region primer. Libraries covering TCR beta were generated through three nested multiplex PCR rounds (using a slightly modified ARM-PCR). The study ran its first two PCR rounds for 9 to 10 cycles each, using TRBV1-TRBV30 forward primers and a C-beta reverse primer. TCRdb used MiXCR to reprocess the multiplex PCR reads, holding one entry per CDR3 protein. This sample carries about 210,000 distinct CDR3 sequences, roughly 80% of them seen once, and the ten largest clones take around 18%. Sequenced input: tumor tissue from primary liver carcinoma. The receptor set was obtained from a man aged 40-49 years with primary liver carcinoma and hepatitis B virus infection.

Regarding this clonotype: One end of the junction varies from germline; a read error may be responsible. The chain carries TRBV29-1 and TRBJ2-7, with TRBD2 identical over 7 bases. The germline V gene encodes CDR1 SQVTM and CDR2 ANQGSEA. The length of the CDR3 is 13 residues. The CDR3 nucleotides are TGCAGGGTCTCAGCGGGGAGCTTCTACGAGCATTACTTC. Translating it yields CRVSAGSFYEHYF.

The V and J genes are TRBV4-2 and TRBJ1-1; no firm D call. The CDR3 contains 13 residues. V dropped 1 base and J dropped 3 bases, with 6 bases sitting between them. Germline loops: CDR1 LGHNA, CDR2 YNFKEQ. The CDR3 DNA sequence: TGTGCCAGCAGCCAAGCTAGGGACACTGAAGCTTTCTTT. Residues: CASSQARDTEAFF.

Details on this clonotype: Its ends do not fully match the called genes, so a read error is possible. This rearrangement joins TRBV6-2 or TRBV6-3 to TRBJ2-7; no clear D gene. The CDR3 extends over 12 amino acids. The germline V gene has CDR1 MNHEY and CDR2 SVGEGT. CDR3 DNA: TGTGCCATCAGTAATTGGGGATACGAGCGGTACTTC. As protein: CAISNWGYERYF.

Within the sample, this clonotype is medium-sized. The V gene is TRBV6-5, the J gene TRBJ2-1; D uncertain. The CDR3 loop spans 13 amino acids. Germline lookup yields CDR1 MNHEY and CDR2 SVGAGI. Trimming stripped 2 bases from V and 7 bases from J, with 9 bases between. The CDR3 nucleotides are TGTGCCAGCAGTTACGCCGTATTAAATGAGCAGTTCTTC. Its protein product is CASSYAVLNEQFF.

The gene calls are TRBV29-1 and TRBJ2-5; no definite D call. Trimming shortened V by 3 bases and J by 10 bases, and 15 bases separated the two germline ends. The CDR3 has 12 residues. Per the germline V gene, CDR1 is SQVTM and CDR2 is ANQGSEA. CDR3 sequence reads: CSVDDGSRDQYF. For the CDR3, the DNA is TGCAGCGTTGATGACGGTTCGAGAGACCAGTACTTC.

About this clonotype: A junction end diverges from the germline sequence, so it may reflect a read error. V gene TRBV18 combines with J gene TRBJ2-2; no clear D. The CDR3 length is 13 residues. Germline V lookup: CDR1 KGHSH, CDR2 LQKENI. The DNA of the CDR3 is TGTGCCAGTCGCGAAGCGTACACCGTGGAGCTGTTTTTT. Its translation is CASREAYTVELFF.

Concerning this clonotype itself: A much larger clone lies a single base off, so this may be a read error. The chain recombines TRBV28 with TRBJ2-2; D is uncertain. Trimming shortened V by 2 bases and J by 5 bases, and 12 bases separated the two germline ends. The germline CDR1 and CDR2 sequences are MDHEN and SYDVKM. This CDR3 comprises 15 residues. The CDR3 DNA reads as TGTGCCAGCAGTTTAATAGAGAGATTAACCGGGGAGCTGTTTTTT. This sequence encodes CASSLIERLTGELFF.

About this clonotype: This may be a read error, as it is one base from a much larger clone. The chain couples TRBV29-1 to TRBJ2-5; a weak D match, TRBD1 (6 bases). The CDR3 covers 12 residues. Germline V gene lookup returns CDR1 SQVTM and CDR2 ANQGSEA. This CDR3 reads CSGNQGRETQNF. As DNA, the CDR3 is TGCAGCGGTAATCAGGGGAGAGAGACCCAGAACTTC. Drawing the rest from reference TRBV29-1 and TRBJ2-5, the complete variable domain is SAVISQKPSRDICQRGTSLTIQCQVDSQVTMMFWYRQQPGQSLTLIATANQGSEATYESGFVIDKFPISRPNLTFSTLTVSNMSPEDSSIYLCSGNQGRETQNFGPGTRLLVL.

Comments on this clonotype: A read error is possible here, since a much larger clone lies one base away. The chain links TRBV28 to TRBJ2-1; 7 positions agree with TRBD1. This CDR3 region has 13 residues. With V trimmed by 10 bases and J by 8 bases, 11 bases remained unmatched. Germline V gene data show CDR1 as MDHEN and CDR2 as SYDVKM. DNA for the CDR3: TGTGCCATCCCGGGACAGAGAGTGGATGAGCAGTTCTTC. It translates to CAIPGQRVDEQFF.

As for this clonotype: Sequence at one end of the junction differs from germline and may be a read error. The rearrangement joins TRBV6-2 or TRBV6-3 to TRBJ2-7, with 7 bases identical to TRBD2. This CDR3 spans 11 amino acids. The germline V gene has CDR1 MNHEY and CDR2 SVGEGT. The DNA of the CDR3 is TGTGTCAGGAGTTCGAGCGGGGTCAGGAACTTC. It is translated as CVRSSSGVRNF.

Worth noting for this clonotype: The junction departs from the called germline gene at one end, perhaps through a read error. The CDR3 here is CASSQGARSPYCYTF. Here the CDR3 DNA reads TGTGCCAGCAGCCAAGGCGCCAGGAGTCCCTATTGCTACACCTTC. The chain has TRBV4-2 and TRBJ1-2; D not certain. The CDR3 loop spans 15 amino acids. CDR1 is LGHNA and CDR2 is YNFKEQ in the germline V gene.

This clonotype came up a few times. A read error may produce the germline difference seen at one junction end. The chain couples TRBV11-1 to TRBJ2-7; 9 positions match TRBD1. The germline V gene encodes CDR1 SGHAT and CDR2 FQDESV (reference sequence). The CDR3 has 16 amino acids. The CDR3 sequence: CASSSGPGQGSCGQYF. The DNA for the CDR3 is TGTGCAAGCAGCTCTGGTCCGGGACAGGGTTCCTGCGGGCAGTACTTC. The complete variable domain, with remaining parts taken from reference TRBV11-1 and TRBJ2-7, reads EAEVAQSPRYKITEKSQAVAFWCDPISGHATLYWYRQILGQGPELLVQFQDESVVDDSQLPKDRFSAERLKGVDSTLKIQPAELGDSAMYLCASSSGPGQGSCGQYFGPGTRLTVT.

A remark on this clonotype: A much bigger clone sits one base away, suggesting this may be a read error. The CDR3 loop reads CAWSVNLFNEQFF. The CDR3 DNA reads as TGTGCCTGGAGTGTAAACCTATTCAATGAGCAGTTCTTC. The chain recombines TRBV30 with TRBJ2-1; D not certain. The CDR3 length is 13 residues. Deletions cut 0 bases from V and 6 bases from J, with 9 bases between. In germline, CDR1 is GTSNPN, CDR2 SVGIG (reference sequence). The whole variable domain, remainder taken from reference TRBV30 and TRBJ2-1, is SQTIHQWPATLVQPVGSPLSLECTVEGTSNPNLYWYRQAAGRGLQLLFYSVGIGQISSEVPQNLSASRPQDRQFILSSKKLLLSDSGFYLCAWSVNLFNEQFFGPGTRLTVL.

The sample holds one count of this clonotype. At one end, the junction sequence differs from germline, possibly due to a read error. V gene TRBV6-2 or TRBV6-3 combines with J gene TRBJ1-5; no firm D call. CDR1 is MNHEY and CDR2 is SVGEGT in the germline V gene. The CDR3 length is 14 residues. CDR3 in amino acids: CAISFPVLNQPQHF. The CDR3, as DNA: TGTGCCATCAGTTTCCCTGTTCTAAATCAGCCCCAACATTTT.

About this clonotype: Mismatch with germline at one junction end may stem from a read error. The chain combines TRBV6-5 with TRBJ2-1; D is unresolved. Germline V gene data show CDR1 as MNHEY and CDR2 as SVGAGI. There are 13 residues in the CDR3. Written as DNA, the CDR3 is TGTGCCAGCAGTTCCGGCCCTTGGAATGAGCAATTCTTC. It encodes CASSSGPWNEQFF.

Points on this clonotype: Likely a read error: the CDR3 ends without its conserved phenylalanine or tryptophan. The DNA is left out, because the CDR3 cannot be placed on it with certainty; the CDR3 is given as TCRdb lists it. The J gene is TRBJ2-1, the V gene TRBV29-1; the table's TRBD1 call for D was not verified on the DNA. CDR1 and CDR2 (germline): SQVTM, ANQGSEA. The length of the CDR3 is 15 amino acids, counting both ends. The CDR3 region is CSVDVSWGGYNEHFI.

Of note for this clonotype: The junction and the germline gene differ at one end; a read error may be behind it. This rearrangement joins TRBV11-2 to TRBJ2-5; tentative D call: TRBD2 (6 bases). From germline, CDR1 is SGHAT and CDR2 FQNNGV. CDR3 size: 18 residues. The CDR3 DNA follows: TGTGCCAACAGCCCTAGCTCAATCCAAGGTATTGGGCGGGAAACCCAGTACTTC. It encodes CANSPSSIQGIGRETQYF.

The rearrangement uses TRBV28 and TRBJ2-6, with D possibly TRBD2 on 6 matching bases. Looked up from germline, CDR1 is MDHEN and CDR2 is SYDVKM. The CDR3 length is 14 residues. In DNA form, the CDR3 reads TGTACCGTCGGGGGACTTACTGTGGCCAACGTCCTGACTTTC. Translating gives CTVGGLTVANVLTF.

The chain couples TRBV20-1 to TRBJ1-1; D uncertain. V was clipped by 5 bases and J by 1 base, with 11 bases between them. CDR1 DFQATT and CDR2 SNEGSKA come from the germline V gene (reference sequence). The CDR3 totals 13 residues. The CDR3 sequence: CSAGRRPNTEAFF. The CDR3 DNA reads as TGCAGTGCTGGGAGACGGCCGAACACTGAAGCTTTCTTT.

A word on this clonotype: The CDR3 does not close with the conserved phenylalanine or tryptophan, likely indicating a read error. This chain joins TRBV4-2 and TRBJ2-2, with 8 bases aligning to TRBD1. Trimming cost V 10 bases and J 1 base; bases outside gene matches: 5. This CDR3 region has 14 residues. Per the germline V gene, CDR1 is LGHNA and CDR2 is YNFKEQ. CDR3: CANTGTGNTGELFY. The CDR3 region has the DNA TGTGCCAACACCGGGACAGGGAACACCGGGGAGCTGTTTTAT.

Concerning this clonotype itself: At one end, the junction sequence differs from germline, possibly due to a read error. The chain has TRBV11-2 and TRBJ1-4; D possibly corresponds to TRBD1 (6 bases). The CDR3 sequence is 14 residues long. From germline, CDR1 is SGHAT and CDR2 FQNNGV. CDR3 region: CASSLGRGAEKLLF. In nucleotides, the CDR3 is TGTGCCAGCAGCTTAGGGCGGGGGGCTGAAAAACTGTTATTT.

In this sample, this clonotype turned up once. One end of the junction fails to match germline, which may point to a read error. The chain is built from TRBV12-3 or TRBV12-4 and TRBJ1-6; 7 nucleotides line up with TRBD1. The CDR3 consists of 16 residues. The CDR3 sequence: CASSLGDRGRNSPLYF. CDR3 coding DNA: TGTGCCAGCAGTTTGGGGGATAGGGGGCGGAATTCACCCCTCTACTTT.

This chain uses TRBV14 with TRBJ2-1; 8 bases fit TRBD1. CDR3 length: 16 residues. Germline trimming cut 10 bases from V and 7 bases from J; bases unmatched to any gene: 18. CDR1 is SGHDN, CDR2 FVKESK, per germline. The CDR3: CANSRQQGGRLNEQFF. CDR3 bases: TGTGCCAACAGTCGTCAACAGGGGGGCCGGTTAAATGAGCAGTTCTTC.

Of note for this clonotype: At one end the junction does not follow the germline gene, possibly because of a read error. J is TRBJ1-2 and V is TRBV4-2; the D gene is possibly TRBD1 (5 bases). CDR3 length: 15 residues. Germline values: CDR1 LGHNA, CDR2 YNFKEQ. The CDR3 loop is CASSQEVMGVGGYTF. The CDR3 nucleotides are TGTGCCAGTAGCCAGGAAGTAATGGGGGTGGGCGGCTACACCTTC.

Regarding this clonotype: Germline is not matched at one junction end, which may reflect a read error. The chain recombines TRBV5-4 with TRBJ2-2; possible D gene TRBD2, 5 bases. This CDR3 is built from 14 residues. The germline CDR1 and CDR2 sequences are SGHNT and YYREEE (reference sequence). CDR3 DNA sequence: TGTGCCAGGAGCTTTGATGAGCGCACCGGGAAGCTGTTTTTT. Its translation: CARSFDERTGKLFF.

The chain joins TRBV4-3 to TRBJ2-6; either TRBD1 or TRBD2 may supply D (5 bases each). Trimming removed 1 base from V and 5 bases from J, with 12 bases in between. Looked up from germline, CDR1 is LGHNA and CDR2 is YSLEER. This CDR3 comprises 16 residues. Here the CDR3 reads CASSQAGQLRANVLTF. The CDR3 DNA follows: TGCGCCAGCAGCCAAGCGGGGCAGTTACGGGCCAACGTCCTGACTTTC.